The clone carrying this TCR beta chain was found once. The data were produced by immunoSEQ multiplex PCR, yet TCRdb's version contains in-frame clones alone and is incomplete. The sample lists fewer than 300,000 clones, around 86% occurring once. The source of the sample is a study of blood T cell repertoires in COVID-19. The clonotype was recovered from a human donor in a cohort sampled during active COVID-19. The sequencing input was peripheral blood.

CDR3 coding DNA: TGCAGCGTCTTAGGGGGTGGGGAAGAGGACACCATATATTTT. It codes for CSVLGGGEEDTIYF. This chain joins TRBV29-1 and TRBJ1-3; TRBD1 is a possible D gene (6 bases). Per germline, CDR1 SQVTM and CDR2 ANQGSEA. The length of the CDR3 is 14 residues. The V gene lost 6 bases and the J gene lost 8 bases, with 20 bases spanning the gap.